This entry concerns a single T cell receptor (beta chain). The table came from immunoSEQ multiplex PCR; TCRdb's copy has only in-frame clones and leaves some out. The sample includes about 240,000 clones, 85% of them seen just once. This sample stems from a study of blood T cell repertoires in COVID-19. Across the study: PBMCs, B-cell-depleted T cells, or T cells were the source of the cDNA or gDNA that made up the material.

Germline assignment: CDR1 SNHLY and CDR2 FYNNEI. The length of the CDR3 is 13 residues. V shed 6 bases and J shed 1 base, with 10 bases lying between them. This TCR was recovered from a man aged 45-60 years with COVID-19, enrolled during active disease. The chain combines TRBV2 with TRBJ2-7; tentatively, D is TRBD2 (5 bases). The sample was peripheral blood. The CDR3 coding sequence is TGTGCCAGCAGGGGAGACGGATCCTACGAGCAGTACTTC. Translated: CASRGDGSYEQYF.